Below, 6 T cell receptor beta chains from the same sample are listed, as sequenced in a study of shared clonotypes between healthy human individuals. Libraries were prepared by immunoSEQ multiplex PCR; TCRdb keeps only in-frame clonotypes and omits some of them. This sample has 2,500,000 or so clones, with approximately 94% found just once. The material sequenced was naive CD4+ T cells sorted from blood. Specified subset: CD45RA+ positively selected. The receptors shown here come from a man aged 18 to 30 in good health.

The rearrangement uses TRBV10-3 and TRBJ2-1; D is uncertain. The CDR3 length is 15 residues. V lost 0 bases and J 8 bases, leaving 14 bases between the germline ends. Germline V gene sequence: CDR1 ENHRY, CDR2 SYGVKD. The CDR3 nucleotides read TGTGCCATCAGTGAGTCCGCTCCTCGGAGTGATGAGCAGTTCTTC. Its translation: CAISESAPRSDEQFF.

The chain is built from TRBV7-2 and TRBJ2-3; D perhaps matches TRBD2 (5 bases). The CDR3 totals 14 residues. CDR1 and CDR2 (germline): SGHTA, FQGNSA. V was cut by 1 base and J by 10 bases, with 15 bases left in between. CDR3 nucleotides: TGTGCCAGCAGCTTAGGGACTCCGGGCTGGGCGCAGTATTTT. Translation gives CASSLGTPGWAQYF.

The CDR3 spells CASRKNGNYGYTF. In nucleotides, the CDR3 is TGTGCCAGTAGAAAGAACGGAAACTATGGCTACACCTTC. This rearrangement joins TRBV19 to TRBJ1-2; no clear D. Trimming removed 6 bases at V and 2 bases at J, with 10 bases between. Germline V gene data show CDR1 as LNHDA and CDR2 as SQIVND (reference sequence). The CDR3 runs 13 residues.

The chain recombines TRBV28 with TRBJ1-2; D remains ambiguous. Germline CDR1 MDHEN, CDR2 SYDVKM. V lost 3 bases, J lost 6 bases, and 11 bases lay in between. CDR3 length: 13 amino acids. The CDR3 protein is CASSLRQFDGYTF. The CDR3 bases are TGTGCCAGCAGTTTGCGGCAATTCGATGGCTACACCTTC.

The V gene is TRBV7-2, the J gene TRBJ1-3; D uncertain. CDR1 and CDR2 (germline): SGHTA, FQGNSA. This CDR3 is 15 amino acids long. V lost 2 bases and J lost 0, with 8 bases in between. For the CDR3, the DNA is TGTGCCAGCAGCTTATCGTCCTACTCTGGAAACACCATATATTTT. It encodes CASSLSSYSGNTIYF.

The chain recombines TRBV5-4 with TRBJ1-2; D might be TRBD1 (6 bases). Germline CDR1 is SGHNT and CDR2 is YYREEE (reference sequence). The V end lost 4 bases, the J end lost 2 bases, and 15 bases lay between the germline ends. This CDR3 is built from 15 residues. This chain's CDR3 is CASSRRDIINYGYTF. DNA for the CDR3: TGTGCCAGCAGCCGTAGGGACATAATAAACTATGGCTACACCTTC.